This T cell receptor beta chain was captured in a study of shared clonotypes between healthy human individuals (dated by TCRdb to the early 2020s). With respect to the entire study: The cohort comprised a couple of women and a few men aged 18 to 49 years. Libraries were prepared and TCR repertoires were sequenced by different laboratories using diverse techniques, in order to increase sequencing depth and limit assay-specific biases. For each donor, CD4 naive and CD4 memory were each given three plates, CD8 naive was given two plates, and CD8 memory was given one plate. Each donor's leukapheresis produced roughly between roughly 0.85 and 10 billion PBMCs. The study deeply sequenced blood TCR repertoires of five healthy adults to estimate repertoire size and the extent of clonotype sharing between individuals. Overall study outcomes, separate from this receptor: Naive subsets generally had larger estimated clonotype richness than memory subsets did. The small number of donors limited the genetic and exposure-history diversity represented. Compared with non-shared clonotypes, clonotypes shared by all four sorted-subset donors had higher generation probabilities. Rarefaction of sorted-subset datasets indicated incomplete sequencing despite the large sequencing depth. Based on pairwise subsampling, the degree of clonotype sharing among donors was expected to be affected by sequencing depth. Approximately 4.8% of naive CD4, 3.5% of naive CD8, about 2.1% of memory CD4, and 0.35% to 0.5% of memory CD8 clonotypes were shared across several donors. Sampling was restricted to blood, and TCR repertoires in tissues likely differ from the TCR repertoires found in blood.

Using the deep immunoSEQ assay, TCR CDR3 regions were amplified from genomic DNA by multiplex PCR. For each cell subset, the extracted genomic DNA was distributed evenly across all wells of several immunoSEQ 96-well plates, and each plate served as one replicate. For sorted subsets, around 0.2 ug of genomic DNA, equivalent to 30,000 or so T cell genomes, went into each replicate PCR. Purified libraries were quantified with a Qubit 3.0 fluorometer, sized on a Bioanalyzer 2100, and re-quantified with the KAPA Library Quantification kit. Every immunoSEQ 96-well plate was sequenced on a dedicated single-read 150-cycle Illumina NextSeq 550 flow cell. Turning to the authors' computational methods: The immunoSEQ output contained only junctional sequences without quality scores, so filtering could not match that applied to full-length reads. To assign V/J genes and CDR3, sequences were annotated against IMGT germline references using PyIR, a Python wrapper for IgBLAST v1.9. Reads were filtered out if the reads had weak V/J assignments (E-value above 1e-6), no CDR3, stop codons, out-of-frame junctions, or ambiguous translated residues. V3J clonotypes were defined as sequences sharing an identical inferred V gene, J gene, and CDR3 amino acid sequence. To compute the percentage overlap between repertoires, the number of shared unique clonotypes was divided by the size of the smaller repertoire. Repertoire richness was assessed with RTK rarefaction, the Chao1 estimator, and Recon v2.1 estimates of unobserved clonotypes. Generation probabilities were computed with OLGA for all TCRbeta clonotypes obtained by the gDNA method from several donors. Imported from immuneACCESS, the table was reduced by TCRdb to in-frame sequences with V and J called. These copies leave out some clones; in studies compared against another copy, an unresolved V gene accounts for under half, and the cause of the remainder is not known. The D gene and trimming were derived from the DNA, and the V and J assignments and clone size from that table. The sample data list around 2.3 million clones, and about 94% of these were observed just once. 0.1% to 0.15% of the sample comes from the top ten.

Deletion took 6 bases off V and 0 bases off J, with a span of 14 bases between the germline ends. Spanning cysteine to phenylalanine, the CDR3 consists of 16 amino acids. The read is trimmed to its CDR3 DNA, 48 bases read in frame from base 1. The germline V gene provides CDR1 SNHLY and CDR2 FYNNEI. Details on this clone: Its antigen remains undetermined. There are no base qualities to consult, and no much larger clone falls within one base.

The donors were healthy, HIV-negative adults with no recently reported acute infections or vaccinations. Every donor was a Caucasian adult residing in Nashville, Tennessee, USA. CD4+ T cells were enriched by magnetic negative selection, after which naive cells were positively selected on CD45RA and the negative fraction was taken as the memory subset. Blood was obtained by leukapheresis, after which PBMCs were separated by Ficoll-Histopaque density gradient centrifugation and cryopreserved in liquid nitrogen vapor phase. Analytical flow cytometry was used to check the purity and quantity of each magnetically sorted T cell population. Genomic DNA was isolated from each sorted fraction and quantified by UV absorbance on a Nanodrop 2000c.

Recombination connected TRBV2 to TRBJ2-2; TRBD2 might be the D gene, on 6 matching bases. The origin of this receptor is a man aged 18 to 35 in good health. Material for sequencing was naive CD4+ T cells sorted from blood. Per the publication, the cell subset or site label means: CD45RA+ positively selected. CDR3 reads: CASRGTPEANTGELFF. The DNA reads TGTGCCAGCAGAGGGACTCCCGAAGCGAACACCGGGGAGCTGTTTTTT.